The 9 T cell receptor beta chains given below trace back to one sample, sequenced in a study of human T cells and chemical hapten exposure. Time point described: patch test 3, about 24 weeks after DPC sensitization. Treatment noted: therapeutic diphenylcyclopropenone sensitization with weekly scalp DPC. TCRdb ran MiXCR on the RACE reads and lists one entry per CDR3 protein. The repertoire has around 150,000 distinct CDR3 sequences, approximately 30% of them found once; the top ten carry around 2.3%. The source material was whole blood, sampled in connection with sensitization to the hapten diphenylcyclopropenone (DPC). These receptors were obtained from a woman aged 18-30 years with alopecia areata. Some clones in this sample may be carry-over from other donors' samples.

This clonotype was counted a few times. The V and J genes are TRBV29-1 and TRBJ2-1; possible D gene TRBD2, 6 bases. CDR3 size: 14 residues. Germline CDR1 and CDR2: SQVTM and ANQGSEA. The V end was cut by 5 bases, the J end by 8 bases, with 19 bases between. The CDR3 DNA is TGCAGCGTTTTGGGACTGGAGTTTTTGGATGAGCAGTTCTTC. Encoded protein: CSVLGLEFLDEQFF.

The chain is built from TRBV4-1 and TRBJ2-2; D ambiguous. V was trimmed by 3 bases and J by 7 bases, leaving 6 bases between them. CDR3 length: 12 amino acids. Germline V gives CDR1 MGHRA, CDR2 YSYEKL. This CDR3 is CASSQRSGELFF. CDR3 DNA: TGCGCCAGCAGCCAGAGAAGCGGGGAGCTGTTTTTT.

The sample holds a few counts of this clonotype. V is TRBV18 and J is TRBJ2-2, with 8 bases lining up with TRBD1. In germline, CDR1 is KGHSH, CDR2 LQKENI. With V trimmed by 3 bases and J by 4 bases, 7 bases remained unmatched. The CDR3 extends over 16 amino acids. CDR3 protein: CASSPLDRAGTGELFF. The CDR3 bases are TGTGCCAGCTCACCCCTGGACAGGGCGGGCACCGGGGAGCTGTTTTTT.

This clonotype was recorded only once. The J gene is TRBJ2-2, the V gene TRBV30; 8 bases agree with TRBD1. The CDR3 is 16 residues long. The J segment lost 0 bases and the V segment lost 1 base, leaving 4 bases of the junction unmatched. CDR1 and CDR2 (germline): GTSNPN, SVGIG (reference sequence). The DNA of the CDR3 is TGTGCCTGGAGTGATTGGGGACAGGCGAACACCGGGGAGCTGTTTTTT. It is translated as CAWSDWGQANTGELFF.

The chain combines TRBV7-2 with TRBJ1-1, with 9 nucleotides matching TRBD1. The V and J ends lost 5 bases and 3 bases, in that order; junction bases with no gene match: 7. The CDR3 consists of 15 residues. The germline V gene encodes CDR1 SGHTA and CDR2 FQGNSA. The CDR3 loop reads CASSISGQGYTEAFF. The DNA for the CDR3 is TGTGCCAGCAGCATTAGCGGACAGGGGTACACTGAAGCTTTCTTT. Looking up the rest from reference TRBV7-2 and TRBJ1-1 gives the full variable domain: GAGVSQSPSNKVTEKGKDVELRCDPISGHTALYWYRQSLGQGLEFLIYFQGNSAPDKSGLPSDRFSAERTGGSVSTLTIQRTQQEDSAVYLCASSISGQGYTEAFFGQGTRLTVV.

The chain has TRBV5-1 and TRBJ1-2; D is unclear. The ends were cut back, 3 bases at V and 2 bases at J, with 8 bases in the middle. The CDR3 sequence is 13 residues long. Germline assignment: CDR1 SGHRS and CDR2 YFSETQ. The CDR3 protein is CASSSEENYGYTF. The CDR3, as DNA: TGCGCCAGCAGCTCCGAAGAAAACTATGGCTACACCTTC.

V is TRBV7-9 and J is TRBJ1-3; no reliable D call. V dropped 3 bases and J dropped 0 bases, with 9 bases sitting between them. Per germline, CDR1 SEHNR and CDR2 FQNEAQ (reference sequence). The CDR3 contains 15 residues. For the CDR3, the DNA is TGTGCCAGCAGCTTTGGAGAATCCTCTGGAAACACCATATATTTT. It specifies CASSFGESSGNTIYF. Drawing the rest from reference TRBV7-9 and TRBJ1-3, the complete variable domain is DTGVSQNPRHKITKRGQNVTFRCDPISEHNRLYWYRQTLGQGPEFLTYFQNEAQLEKSRLLSDRFSAERPKGSFSTLEIQRTEQGDSAMYLCASSFGESSGNTIYFGEGSWLTVV.

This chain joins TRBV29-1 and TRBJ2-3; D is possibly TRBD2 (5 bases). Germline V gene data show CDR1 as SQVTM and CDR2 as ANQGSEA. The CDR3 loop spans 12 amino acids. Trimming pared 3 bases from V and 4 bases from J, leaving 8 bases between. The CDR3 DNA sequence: TGCAGCGTTGATAGGGAGTCAGATACGCAGTATTTT. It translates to CSVDRESDTQYF.

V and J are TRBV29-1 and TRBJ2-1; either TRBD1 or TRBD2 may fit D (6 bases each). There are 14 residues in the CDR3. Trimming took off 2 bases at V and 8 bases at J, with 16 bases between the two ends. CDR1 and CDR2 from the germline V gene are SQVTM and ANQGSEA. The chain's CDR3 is CSVERGHGGDEQFF. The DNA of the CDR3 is TGCAGCGTTGAAAGAGGGCACGGGGGCGATGAGCAGTTCTTC.